A selection of T cell receptor beta chains follows, all from one sample in a study of T cell responses to AZD1222 COVID-19 vaccine. The repertoire was sequenced with immunoSEQ multiplex PCR; TCRdb's copy has only in-frame clones and lacks some. The sample contains around 170,000 clones, almost 90% of which appear only once. The starting material was peripheral blood, obtained 28 days after the second AZD1222 dose. The receptors come from an adult who received the AZD1222 COVID-19 vaccine. Each CDR3 is given with its conserved first and last residue. Fields, in order: D gene, V gene, clone size, J gene, CDR3 DNA, CDR3 protein. A D gene is named only where the DNA matches it firmly. For some rows the clone size is stated as once, few or many, or as a class when expanded; others skip it.

TRBD1	TRBV27	once	TRBJ2-2	TGTGCCAGCGGTATTGTAGCAGGACAGGGGCTTGGGGAGCTGTTTTTT	CASGIVAGQGLGELFF
TRBD2	TRBV6-6	NA	TRBJ2-3	TGTGCCAGCAGCCGAAAGACTAGCGGGGGGGCGAACACAGATACGCAGTATTTT	CASSRKTSGGANTDTQYF
NA	TRBV5-5	NA	TRBJ1-1	TGTGCCAGCAGCCTGGCCCTCGGGTTGAACACTGAAGCTTTCTTT	CASSLALGLNTEAFF
NA	TRBV30	NA	TRBJ2-2	TGTGCTTCCCCGGACGTGGGAAAGGGGGAGCTGTTTTTT	CASPDVGKGELFF
NA	TRBV7-8	NA	TRBJ1-2	TGTGCCAGCAGCTTACGGGAGGAGGGCTACACCTTC	CASSLREEGYTF
NA	TRBV19	NA	TRBJ1-2	TGTGCCAGTAGTATATCTGTCGGGGGGGCGGATGGCTACACCTTC	CASSISVGGADGYTF
NA	TRBV28	NA	TRBJ2-5	TGTGCCAGCAGTTTAGGTGGGGACTGGAAGACCCAGTACTTC	CASSLGGDWKTQYF
NA	TRBV7-3	NA	TRBJ2-5	TGTGCCAGCAGCTTGGAACGCCAAGAGACCCAGTACTTC	CASSLERQETQYF
NA	TRBV2	once	TRBJ1-2	TGTGCCAGCAGTGATTCGGGATTCTATGGCTACACCTTC	CASSDSGFYGYTF
NA	TRBV18	NA	TRBJ1-5	TGTGCCAGCTCACCTGGACTTAGCAATCAGCCCCAGCATTTT	CASSPGLSNQPQHF
NA	TRBV5-6	NA	TRBJ1-5	TGTGCCAGCAGCTTGGGAGGGGCCCCCAATCAGCCCCAGCATTTT	CASSLGGAPNQPQHF
NA	TRBV30	NA	TRBJ1-6	TGTGCCTGGAGTACCACCTCTGACGGCCTATTTAGCTCCTATAATTCACCCCTCCACTTT	CAWSTTSDGLFSSYNSPLHF
NA	TRBV7-3	NA	TRBJ2-7	TGTGCCAGCAGCTTAACGGGTAGGCCAGGGTTTGGTGAGCAGTACTTC	CASSLTGRPGFGEQYF
NA	TRBV2	once	TRBJ1-2	TGTGCCAGCAGTGAGGGGCTCGGAGGAGCAAATAACTATGGCTACACCTTC	CASSEGLGGANNYGYTF
NA	TRBV15	NA	TRBJ1-5	TGTGCCACCAGCAGACCCCCCCTGCACAGCAATCAGCCCCAGCATTTT	CATSRPPLHSNQPQHF
NA	TRBV6-5	NA	TRBJ2-7	TGTGCCAGCAGTTACTCCCCACAGGGCTCCTACGAGCAGTACTTC	CASSYSPQGSYEQYF
TRBD2	TRBV11-2	NA	TRBJ2-3	TGTGCCAGCAGCCCCCGAGCGGGGGAGAGCACAGATACGCAGTATTTT	CASSPRAGESTDTQYF
NA	TRBV5-1	NA	TRBJ1-1	TGCGCCAGCAGCTTGGAGGGGAACACTGAAGCTTTCTTT	CASSLEGNTEAFF
NA	TRBV5-4	NA	TRBJ1-1	TGTGCCAGCAGCTTGAGTCGGCAGGGACACACTGAAGCTTTCTTT	CASSLSRQGHTEAFF
TRBD1	TRBV5-1	NA	TRBJ2-5	TGCGCCAGCAGCTTGGGAGGGGGCGTAGAGACCCAGTACTTC	CASSLGGGVETQYF
TRBD1	TRBV11-2	NA	TRBJ2-2	TGTGCCAGCTTCCGGACAGGGCCGGGCACCGGGGAGCTGTTTTTT	CASFRTGPGTGELFF
NA	TRBV2	NA	TRBJ1-5	TGTGCCAGCAGTGGCGGGGCGGCCAGCAATCAGCCCCAGCATTTT	CASSGGAASNQPQHF
NA	TRBV11-2	NA	TRBJ2-1	TGTGCCAGCAGCTTAAGAGGGGGAGTTACCGACACTTACAATGAGCAGTTCTTC	CASSLRGGVTDTYNEQFF
NA	TRBV28	once	TRBJ1-5	TGTGCCACCCTGGGAGCGGATCAGCCCCAGCATTTT	CATLGADQPQHF